The present entry profiles one T cell receptor (beta chain) with its context. Its matching antigen is unknown. This record comes from a study of cytomegalovirus exposure and HLA in healthy donors. About the research overall: The same platform was used for the 110 or so validation repertoires and the approximately 670 first-cohort repertoires, a later analysis reported. Study results and limitations: Many donors carried some public TCRs, although rarity characterized most TCR sequences. Published work reported that the classifier diagnosed cytomegalovirus status with high specificity and sensitivity. TCR clusters originating in the first cohort tended to co-occur in the 110 or so validation repertoires, according to a later analysis.

Repertoires were generated with immunoSEQ multiplex PCR, while TCRdb's copy carries only in-frame clones and drops some. In the table there are roughly 120,000 clones, 86% of which are singletons. The CDR3 covers 14 residues. With 4 bases clipped from V and 2 bases from J, the junction kept 5 bases outside the gene matches. Germline CDR1 reads SGHRS; CDR2 reads YFSETQ. The chain couples TRBV5-1 to TRBJ2-7, with 8 bases aligning to TRBD1. The TCR was taken from a man between 18 and 29 years old in good health and CMV-seronegative. Sequences were obtained from PBMCs. CDR3 amino acids: CASSPGTGTYEQYF. As DNA, the CDR3 is TGCGCCAGCAGCCCCGGGACAGGCACCTACGAGCAGTACTTC.